This is a list of T cell receptor beta chains from one sample in a study of cytomegalovirus exposure and HLA in healthy donors. Data came from immunoSEQ multiplex PCR; TCRdb stores just in-frame clones and leaves some out. This table has around 130,000 clones, around 75% appearing once. Sequenced input: PBMCs. The receptors stem from a female donor in good health and CMV-seronegative. Both conserved end residues are part of each CDR3. D genes are given only for firm matches. Part of the rows lack a size; the others show once, few, many or a class for expanded clones.

CDR3 protein,CDR3 DNA,D gene,J gene,V gene,clone size
CASSQQGSNTEAFF,TGTGCCAGCAGCCAACAGGGGTCGAACACTGAAGCTTTCTTT,TRBD1,TRBJ1-1,TRBV27,.
CASSHLQNPGNTIYF,TGCGCCAGCAGTCACCTACAGAACCCTGGAAACACCATATATTTT,.,TRBJ1-3,TRBV23-1,once
CASSEGSGVYEQYF,TGTGCCAGCAGTGAAGGTAGCGGAGTCTACGAGCAGTACTTC,.,TRBJ2-7,TRBV6-1,.
CASSLRSGTSGSYNEQFF,TGTGCCAGCAGTTTAAGAAGCGGGACTAGCGGTTCCTACAATGAGCAGTTCTTC,TRBD2,TRBJ2-1,TRBV27,.
CASSLGLATAQGTQYF,TGTGCCAGCAGCTTAGGACTAGCGACAGCCCAAGGGACCCAGTACTTC,TRBD2,TRBJ2-5,TRBV13,.
CASSSGQGWEGYTF,TGTGCCAGCAGCTCCGGACAGGGCTGGGAGGGCTACACCTTC,TRBD1,TRBJ1-2,TRBV5-8,.
CASSPSGGEDYGYTF,TGTGCCAGCAGCCCTTCGGGAGGGGAAGACTATGGCTACACCTTC,.,TRBJ1-2,TRBV16,few
CASRYPPTYEQYF,TGTGCCAGCAGGTACCCGCCCACTTACGAGCAGTACTTC,.,TRBJ2-7,TRBV11-2,once
CASRGGVVETQYF,TGCGCCAGCAGAGGGGGAGTCGTTGAGACCCAGTACTTC,.,TRBJ2-5,TRBV5-1,.
CASSPDYRAYNEQFF,TGTGCCAGCAGCCCAGACTACCGAGCCTACAATGAGCAGTTCTTC,.,TRBJ2-1,TRBV5-6,.
CASSLGAPSGNTIYF,TGCGCCAGCAGCTTAGGGGCCCCCTCTGGAAACACCATATATTTT,.,TRBJ1-3,TRBV5-1,.
CAIAGANTGELFF,TGCGCGATAGCGGGAGCGAACACCGGGGAGCTGTTTTTT,.,TRBJ2-2,TRBV1,.
CATSRDPGQGVNEQFF,TGTGCCACCAGCAGAGATCCGGGACAGGGAGTGAATGAGCAGTTCTTC,TRBD1,TRBJ2-1,TRBV15,.
CASSLPPGDTQYF,TGTGCCAGCAGTTTACCCCCCGGGGATACGCAGTATTTT,.,TRBJ2-3,TRBV27,.
CASRQENGLAGGPLDEQYF,TGTGCCAGCAGGCAGGAGAATGGACTAGCGGGAGGGCCTCTGGACGAGCAGTACTTC,TRBD2,TRBJ2-7,TRBV28,.
CASSQDFGSPYEQYF,TGTGCCAGCAGCCAAGATTTCGGGAGTCCATACGAGCAGTACTTC,.,TRBJ2-7,TRBV4-2,.
CASSTSSATSGSGSYEQYF,TGTGCCAGCAGCACCTCAAGTGCGACTAGCGGATCGGGCTCCTACGAGCAGTACTTC,TRBD2,TRBJ2-7,TRBV7-2,.
CASSPDPKGTEAFF,TGTGCCAGCAGCCCCGACCCAAAGGGGACTGAAGCTTTCTTT,.,TRBJ1-1,TRBV7-2,.
CGLVRATNEKLFF,TGTGGTTTGGTCAGGGCAACTAATGAAAAACTGTTTTTT,.,TRBJ1-4,TRBV30,.
CASSPHPGKQETQYF,TGTGCCAGCAGTCCACATCCGGGGAAACAAGAGACCCAGTACTTC,.,TRBJ2-5,TRBV28,.
CASTERGAHTDTQYF,TGTGCCAGCACCGAACGGGGGGCTCACACAGATACGCAGTATTTT,.,TRBJ2-3,TRBV2,.
CSVESDSYNEQFF,TGCAGCGTTGAAAGCGACTCCTACAATGAGCAGTTCTTC,.,TRBJ2-1,TRBV29-1,few
CASVSTPNYGYTF,TGTGCCAGCGTTTCGACACCGAACTATGGCTACACCTTC,.,TRBJ1-2,TRBV6-1,few
CASRRDRNDGYTF,TGTGCCAGCAGGCGGGACAGGAACGATGGCTACACCTTC,TRBD1,TRBJ1-2,TRBV6-1,.
CASSQASGQNYEQYF,TGCGCCAGCAGCCAAGCTAGCGGGCAGAACTACGAGCAGTACTTC,TRBD2,TRBJ2-7,TRBV4-1,.
CASSLGGQGSGNTIYF,TGTGCCAGCAGCTTGGGGGGACAGGGCTCTGGAAACACCATATATTTT,TRBD1,TRBJ1-3,TRBV5-4,.
CASSFGTSGYEQYF,TGTGCCAGCAGCTTTGGGACTAGCGGTTACGAGCAGTACTTC,TRBD2,TRBJ2-7,TRBV11-2,.
CASSGTGGKGNTIYF,TGTGCCAGCAGTGGGACAGGGGGCAAGGGAAACACCATATATTTT,TRBD1,TRBJ1-3,TRBV6-5,.
CASTRNTGELFF,TGTGCCAGTACTAGAAACACCGGGGAGCTGTTTTTT,.,TRBJ2-2,TRBV19,.
CASSLGQGGYTF,TGTGCCAGCAGTTTAGGGCAGGGCGGCTACACCTTC,.,TRBJ1-2,TRBV28,.
CASSQAQELNYGYTF,TGCGCCAGCAGCCAAGCTCAGGAACTCAACTATGGCTACACCTTC,.,TRBJ1-2,TRBV4-1,.